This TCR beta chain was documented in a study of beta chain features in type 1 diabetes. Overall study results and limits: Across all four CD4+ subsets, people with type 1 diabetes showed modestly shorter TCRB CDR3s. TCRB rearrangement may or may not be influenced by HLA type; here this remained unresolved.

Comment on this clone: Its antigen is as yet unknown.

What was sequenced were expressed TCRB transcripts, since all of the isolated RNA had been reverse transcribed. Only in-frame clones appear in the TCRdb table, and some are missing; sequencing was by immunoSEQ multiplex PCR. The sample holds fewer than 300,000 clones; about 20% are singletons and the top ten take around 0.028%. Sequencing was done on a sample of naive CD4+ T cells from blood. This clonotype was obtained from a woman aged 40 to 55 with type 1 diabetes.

CDR3 nucleotide sequence: TGTGCCAGCAGTTACGGCGGCATCTCCTACGAGCAGTACTTC. Translation gives CASSYGGISYEQYF. J is TRBJ2-7 and V is TRBV6-5, with D unclear. In germline, CDR1 is MNHEY, CDR2 SVGAGI. V was cut by 2 bases and J by 0 bases, with 8 bases left in between. The CDR3 covers 14 residues.